What follows are 18 T cell receptor beta chains derived from one specimen sequenced in a study of T-cell memory formation after mild COVID-19. TCRdb analysed the 5' RACE reads with MiXCR anew, one entry per CDR3 protein. Of 350,000 or so distinct CDR3 sequences in the sample, under 25% were seen once. Sequencing used PBMCs or a T cell subset sorted from them (not recorded which). These receptors all stem from a man younger than 35 who had mild COVID-19 (a few samples of this study predate the infection). Cell type and time point are not known.

In its sample, this clonotype was seen a few times. The chain is built from TRBV4-2 and TRBJ2-2, with D unclear. Trimming cost V 4 bases and J 2 bases, with 5 bases left between them. The CDR3 loop spans 13 amino acids. The germline V gene has CDR1 LGHNA and CDR2 YNFKEQ. Here the CDR3 DNA reads TGTGCCAGCAGCCCAGATAACACCGGGGAGCTGTTTTTT. It encodes CASSPDNTGELFF.

The V gene is TRBV3-1, the J gene TRBJ2-7; 8 nucleotides match TRBD1. Unmatched junction bases numbered 2, after V lost 4 bases and J lost 3 bases. Germline loops: CDR1 LGHDT, CDR2 YNNKEL (reference sequence). The CDR3 contains 13 residues. The CDR3 reads CASSPGTGYEQYV. In DNA form, the CDR3 reads TGTGCCAGCAGCCCCGGGACAGGCTACGAGCAGTACGTC.

In this sample, this clonotype turned up many times. The V call is TRBV5-1, the J call TRBJ1-3, with D uncertain. CDR3 length: 13 residues. Germline assignment: CDR1 SGHRS and CDR2 YFSETQ. Trimming cost V 3 bases and J 0 bases, with 4 bases left between them. The CDR3, as DNA: TGCGCCAGCAGCTCCGGCTCTGGAAACACCATATATTTT. Amino acids: CASSSGSGNTIYF.

This chain links TRBV6-5 with TRBJ2-1; 10 bases line up with TRBD1. Germline V gene sequence: CDR1 MNHEY, CDR2 SVGAGI. The length of the CDR3 is 14 residues. V shed 2 bases and J 10 bases; nucleotides not matched to a gene: 5. The CDR3 DNA reads TGTGCCAGCAGTTACGGGACAGGGGCGGGCGAGCAGTTCTTC. This codes for CASSYGTGAGEQFF.

V is TRBV12-3 or TRBV12-4 and J is TRBJ1-1, with TRBD1 as a possible D gene (5 bases). The CDR3 has 14 amino acids. V gave up 1 base and J gave up 3 bases, with 9 bases separating them. The CDR3: CASSLEGADTEAFF. As DNA, the CDR3 is TGTGCCAGCAGTTTAGAAGGGGCCGACACTGAAGCTTTCTTT.

In this sample, this clonotype turned up a few times. This sequence joins TRBV20-1 and TRBJ2-1, with D perhaps TRBD2 (5 bases). Germline V gene sequence: CDR1 DFQATT, CDR2 SNEGSKA (reference sequence). The CDR3 sequence is 14 residues long. Trimming stripped 3 bases from V and 4 bases from J, with 13 bases between. CDR3 region: CSASRTRGYNEQFF. For the CDR3, the DNA is TGCAGTGCTAGCAGAACTCGCGGGTACAATGAGCAGTTCTTC.

This clonotype was seen more than once but under ten times. This chain connects TRBV28 to TRBJ1-1, with 8 bases that match TRBD1. The length of the CDR3 is 15 residues. V gave up 5 bases and J gave up 5 bases; unmatched junction bases: 10. Per the germline V gene, CDR1 is MDHEN and CDR2 is SYDVKM. Here the CDR3 reads CASSISGQGTTEAFF. In DNA, the CDR3 is TGTGCCAGCAGTATCTCTGGACAGGGTACTACTGAAGCTTTCTTT.

This clonotype was seen more than once but under ten times. This chain connects TRBV12-3 or TRBV12-4 to TRBJ1-1, with D possibly being TRBD1 (5 bases). The ends were cut back, 5 bases at V and 4 bases at J, with 14 bases in the middle. The CDR3 extends over 14 amino acids. CDR3 loop: CASSARALGTEAFF. CDR3 coding DNA: TGTGCCAGCAGTGCCAGGGCTTTGGGCACTGAAGCTTTCTTT.

This clonotype came up a few times. The J gene is TRBJ2-5, the V gene TRBV12-3 or TRBV12-4, with D unresolved. Trimming removed 6 bases at V and 4 bases at J, with 9 bases between. CDR3 length equals 12 residues. CDR3 DNA: TGTGCCAGCAGGGGCCGACTAGAGACCCAGTACTTC. Translating gives CASRGRLETQYF.

The V and J genes are TRBV7-2 and TRBJ1-1, with D possibly being TRBD1 (5 bases). There are 17 residues in the CDR3. The V gene lost 4 bases and the J gene lost 1 base, with 19 bases spanning the gap. Germline V CDR1 and CDR2: SGHTA, FQGNSA. The CDR3, as DNA: TGTGCCAGCAGCTCACCCAAAGCGGGACGGAAGAACACTGAAGCTTTCTTT. Its translation is CASSSPKAGRKNTEAFF.

V and J are TRBV20-1 and TRBJ2-3; D gene uncertain. Trimming removed 7 bases from V and 4 bases from J, with 3 bases in between. The germline CDR1 and CDR2 sequences are DFQATT and SNEGSKA (reference sequence). CDR3 length equals 9 residues. CDR3 sequence: CSDSDTQYF. DNA of the CDR3: TGCAGTGACTCAGATACGCAGTATTTT.

There are a few counts of this clonotype. The V call is TRBV12-3 or TRBV12-4, the J call TRBJ2-3, with D perhaps matching TRBD2 (6 bases). V lost 8 bases to trimming and J lost 1 base, with 13 bases between them. CDR3 length: 14 residues. The CDR3 sequence is CASRISGGTDTQYF. The CDR3 DNA is TGTGCCAGCCGGATCTCGGGGGGCACAGATACGCAGTATTTT.

The V and J genes are TRBV4-3 and TRBJ1-1, with 7 bases aligning to TRBD1. V was clipped by 6 bases and J by 7 bases; unmatched bases: 8. CDR1 and CDR2 from the germline V gene are LGHNA and YSLEER. The CDR3 is made up of 13 amino acids. CDR3 sequence reads: CASSPGRGYEAFF. As DNA, the CDR3 is TGCGCCAGCAGTCCCGGCAGGGGGTATGAAGCTTTCTTT.

This clonotype has just one count. The chain uses TRBV2 and TRBJ2-7; 8 bases align to TRBD2. Germline assignment: CDR1 SNHLY and CDR2 FYNNEI. The CDR3 is made up of 13 amino acids. The V and J ends lost 7 bases and 2 bases, in that order; junction bases with no gene match: 4. CDR3 DNA: TGTGCCAGCAAACTAGCGGCCACCTACGAGCAGTACTTC. It encodes CASKLAATYEQYF.

V and J are TRBV21-1 and TRBJ1-5. TRBV21-1 is noted as a pseudogene. This CDR3 region has 13 residues. CDR3 sequence: CASSKEVWQPQHF. The CDR3, as DNA: TGTGCCAGCAGCAAAGAGGTGTGGCAGCCCCAGCATTTT.

This clonotype was recorded at least ten times. The chain employs TRBV24-1 and TRBJ2-2; TRBD1 matches at 8 bases. The CDR3 is 15 amino acids. Looked up from germline, CDR1 is KGHDR and CDR2 is SFDVKD. V shed 4 bases, J shed 5 bases, and the junction held 5 bases outside the gene matches. The CDR3: CATSDRTGSTGELFF. The CDR3 bases are TGTGCCACCAGTGACCGGACAGGGTCGACCGGGGAGCTGTTTTTT.

V and J are TRBV7-9 and TRBJ1-2; D is unresolved. V lost 7 bases to trimming and J lost 0 bases, with 6 bases between them. CDR1 and CDR2 from the germline V gene are SEHNR and FQNEAQ (reference sequence). The CDR3 length is 12 residues. CDR3 amino acids: CASTFTNYGYTF. CDR3 DNA: TGTGCCAGCACCTTTACTAACTATGGCTACACCTTC. Looking up the rest from reference TRBV7-9 and TRBJ1-2 gives the full variable domain: DTGVSQNPRHKITKRGQNVTFRCDPISEHNRLYWYRQTLGQGPEFLTYFQNEAQLEKSRLLSDRFSAERPKGSFSTLEIQRTEQGDSAMYLCASTFTNYGYTFGSGTRLTVV.

The genes are TRBV4-1 and TRBJ1-1, with 9 positions matching TRBD1. V was clipped by 5 bases and J by 4 bases; unmatched bases: 8. Germline CDR1 and CDR2: MGHRA and YSYEKL. The CDR3 runs to 15 residues. The CDR3 protein is CASSSPGQGTTEAFF. CDR3 DNA: TGCGCCAGCAGCTCCCCGGGACAGGGAACCACTGAAGCTTTCTTT.